The clone carrying this TCR beta chain was recorded once. The germline CDR1 and CDR2 sequences are KGHSY and FQNENV. The CDR3 totals 14 residues. V was pared by 0 bases and J by 4 bases, with 9 bases between. The sample originates from a study of cytomegalovirus exposure and HLA in healthy donors. Study at large: It was reported in a later analysis that the same platform had been used for the 120 validation repertoires as for the 550 to 750 first-cohort repertoires.

TCRdb keeps only in-frame clones here, not all; method: immunoSEQ multiplex PCR. The sample includes 130,000 or so clones, roughly 89% of them seen just once. The chain has TRBV16 and TRBJ1-1; the D gene is possibly TRBD1 (6 bases). The sequence was obtained from a woman under 30 in good health and CMV-seropositive. The sample comprised PBMCs. The CDR3: CASSQSGGGTEAFF. CDR3 nucleotide sequence: TGTGCCAGCAGCCAATCGGGAGGGGGCACTGAAGCTTTCTTT. The entire variable domain, with the rest obtained from reference TRBV16 and TRBJ1-1, is as follows: GEEVAQTPKHLVRGEGQKAKLYCAPIKGHSYVFWYQQVLKNEFKFLISFQNENVFDETGMPKERFSAKCLPNSPCSLEIQATKLEDSAVYFCASSQSGGGTEAFFGQGTRLTVV.